This T cell receptor beta chain was identified during a study of CDR3 diversity in severe acne. TCRdb reprocessed the PCR reads with MiXCR, giving one entry per CDR3 protein. The sample lists 84,000 or so distinct CDR3 sequences; about half were seen once. Comment on this clonotype: Germline and junction disagree at one end, which may indicate a read error.

The CDR3 runs 12 residues. Germline V CDR1 and CDR2: SQVTM, ANQGSEA. This rearrangement joins TRBV29-1 to TRBJ1-1; D gene uncertain. The receptor was derived from a male donor in good health, serving as a control. Input material: blood. In DNA form, the CDR3 reads TGCAGCGTCCGGACCGGGAACACTGAAGCTTCCTTT. Translated, it gives CSVRTGNTEASF.